These 8 T cell receptor beta chains were sequenced from one sample in a study of graft-versus-host responses after intestinal transplantation. Produced via immunoSEQ multiplex PCR; TCRdb's table is partial and in-frame only. The sample includes tens of thousands of clones, 75% to 90% of them seen just once. Processing of graft tissue released intraepithelial and lamina propria lymphocytes. Sample: ileum tissue, taken 350 to 400 days after transplant. The receptors stem from a human patient who received an intestinal transplant, so some T cells may come from the graft donor.

This clone occurred a few times. The V call is TRBV7-9, the J call TRBJ2-5; D gene unclear. CDR3 size: 13 residues. Trimming stripped 1 base from V and 4 bases from J, with 7 bases between. Germline-derived CDR1 and CDR2 are SEHNR and FQNEAQ (reference sequence). For the CDR3, the DNA is TGTGCCAGCAGCTTAGATATGGGAGAGACCCAGTACTTC. Protein sequence: CASSLDMGETQYF. The complete variable domain, with remaining parts taken from reference TRBV7-9 and TRBJ2-5, reads DTGVSQNPRHKITKRGQNVTFRCDPISEHNRLYWYRQTLGQGPEFLTYFQNEAQLEKSRLLSDRFSAERPKGSFSTLEIQRTEQGDSAMYLCASSLDMGETQYFGPGTRLLVL.

This chain links TRBV6-5 with TRBJ2-5; the D is unclear. From germline, CDR1 is MNHEY and CDR2 SVGAGI. V was pared by 0 bases and J by 2 bases, with 7 bases between. CDR3 length equals 14 residues. CDR3: CASSYSVRQETQYF. CDR3 nucleotides: TGTGCCAGCAGTTACTCGGTAAGACAAGAGACCCAGTACTTC.

This clone was seen more than once but under ten times. This rearrangement joins TRBV6-5 to TRBJ2-5; tentative D call: TRBD2 (6 bases). Germline V gives CDR1 MNHEY, CDR2 SVGAGI. CDR3 length: 14 amino acids. Trimming removed 0 bases from V and 5 bases from J, with 10 bases in between. The CDR3: CASSYSPGVETQYF. The CDR3 nucleotides read TGTGCCAGCAGTTACTCGCCGGGAGTGGAGACCCAGTACTTC.

J is TRBJ2-3 and V is TRBV13, with D perhaps TRBD1 (6 bases). Trimming took off 1 base at V and 0 bases at J, with 8 bases between the two ends. The CDR3 covers 15 residues. Germline CDR1 PRHDT, CDR2 FYEKMQ (reference sequence). CDR3 region: CASSLEGQSTDTQYF. For the CDR3, the DNA is TGTGCCAGCAGCTTAGAGGGACAAAGCACAGATACGCAGTATTTT.

The chain joins TRBV4-1 to TRBJ2-1; D not resolved. V was clipped by 4 bases and J by 4 bases, with 17 bases between them. CDR3 length equals 16 residues. Germline V gene data show CDR1 as MGHRA and CDR2 as YSYEKL. The CDR3 sequence: CASSPTTPTRYNEQFF. The CDR3, as DNA: TGCGCCAGCAGCCCAACGACCCCAACGAGGTACAATGAGCAGTTCTTC.

The count of this clone is one. V usage is TRBV25-1 and J usage is TRBJ1-2; unclear D gene. This CDR3 has 13 amino acids. The V and J ends lost 3 bases and 4 bases respectively, with 9 bases between them. The germline V gene encodes CDR1 MGHDK and CDR2 SYGVNS. This CDR3 is CASSDGWTYGYTF. In DNA form, the CDR3 reads TGTGCCAGCAGTGATGGTTGGACCTATGGCTACACCTTC.

CDR3 in DNA: TGTGCCAGCAGCGTGGGGCAGATCAATACGCAGTATTTT. Residues: CASSVGQINTQYF. This chain uses TRBV16 with TRBJ2-3; D possibly corresponds to TRBD1 (5 bases). Germline loops: CDR1 KGHSY, CDR2 FQNENV. This CDR3 is built from 13 residues. V was pared by 5 bases and J by 7 bases, with 13 bases between.

This chain links TRBV11-2 with TRBJ2-7; 8 bases are a match to TRBD1. Germline-derived CDR1 and CDR2 are SGHAT and FQNNGV. CDR3 length equals 14 residues. Trimming removed 3 bases from V and 3 bases from J; junction bases left unmatched: 4. CDR3 DNA: TGTGCCAGCAGCTTCGGGACAGGAAACTACGAGCAGTACTTC. Translation gives CASSFGTGNYEQYF.